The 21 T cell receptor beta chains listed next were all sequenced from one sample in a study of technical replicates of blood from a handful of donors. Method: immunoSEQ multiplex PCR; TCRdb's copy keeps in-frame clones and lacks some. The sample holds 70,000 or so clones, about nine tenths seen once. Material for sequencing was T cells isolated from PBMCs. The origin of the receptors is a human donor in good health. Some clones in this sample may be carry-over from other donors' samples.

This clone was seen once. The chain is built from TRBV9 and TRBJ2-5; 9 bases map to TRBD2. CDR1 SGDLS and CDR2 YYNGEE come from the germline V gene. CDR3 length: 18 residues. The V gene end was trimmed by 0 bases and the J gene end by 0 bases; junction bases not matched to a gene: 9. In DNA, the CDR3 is TGTGCCAGCAGCGTAGAAGGTAGCGGGGGACCGTACCAAGAGACCCAGTACTTC. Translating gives CASSVEGSGGPYQETQYF.

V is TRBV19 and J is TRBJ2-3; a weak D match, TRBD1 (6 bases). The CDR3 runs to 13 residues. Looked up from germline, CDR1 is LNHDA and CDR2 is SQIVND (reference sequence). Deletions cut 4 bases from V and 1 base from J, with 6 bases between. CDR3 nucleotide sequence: TGTGCCAGTAGTACAGGGGGCACAGATACGCAGTATTTT. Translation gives CASSTGGTDTQYF. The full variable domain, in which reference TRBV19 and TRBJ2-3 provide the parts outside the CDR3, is DGGITQSPKYLFRKEGQNVTLSCEQNLNHDAMYWYRQDPGQGLRLIYYSQIVNDFQKGDIAEGYSVSREKKESFPLTVTSAQKNPTAFYLCASSTGGTDTQYFGPGTRLTVL.

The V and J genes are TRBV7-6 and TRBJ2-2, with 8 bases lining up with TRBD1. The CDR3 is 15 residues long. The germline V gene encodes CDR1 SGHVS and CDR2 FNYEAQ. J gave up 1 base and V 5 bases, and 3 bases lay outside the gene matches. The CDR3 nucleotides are TGTGCCAGCAGCATAGGGACAGGGAACACCGGGGAGCTGTTTTTT. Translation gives CASSIGTGNTGELFF.

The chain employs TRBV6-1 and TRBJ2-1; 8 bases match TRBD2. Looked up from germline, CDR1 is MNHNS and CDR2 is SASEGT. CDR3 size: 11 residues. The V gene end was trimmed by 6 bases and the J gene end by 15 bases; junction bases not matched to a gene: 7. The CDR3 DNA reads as TGTGCCAGCAGCGACGGGACTAGGACGTTCTTC. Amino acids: CASSDGTRTFF.

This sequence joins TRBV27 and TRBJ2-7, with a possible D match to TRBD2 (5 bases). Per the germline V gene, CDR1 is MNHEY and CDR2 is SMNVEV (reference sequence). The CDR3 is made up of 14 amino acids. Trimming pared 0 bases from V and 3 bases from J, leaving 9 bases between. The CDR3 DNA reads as TGTGCCAGCAGTTTATCTGGCAGCGGCTACGAGCAGTACTTC. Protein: CASSLSGSGYEQYF.

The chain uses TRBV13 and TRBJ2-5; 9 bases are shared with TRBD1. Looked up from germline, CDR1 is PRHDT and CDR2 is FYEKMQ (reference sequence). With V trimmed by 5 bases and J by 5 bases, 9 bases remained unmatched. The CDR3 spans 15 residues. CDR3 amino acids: CASSPRTGAGETQYF. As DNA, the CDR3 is TGTGCCAGCAGCCCCCGGACAGGGGCGGGGGAGACCCAGTACTTC.

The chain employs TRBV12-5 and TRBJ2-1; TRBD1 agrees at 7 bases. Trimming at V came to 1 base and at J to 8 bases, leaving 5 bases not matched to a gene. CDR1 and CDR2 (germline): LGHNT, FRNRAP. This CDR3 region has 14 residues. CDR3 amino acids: CASGLGQGLDEQFF. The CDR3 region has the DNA TGTGCTAGTGGTTTGGGACAGGGTCTCGATGAGCAGTTCTTC.

CDR3 in DNA: TGTGCCACCAGCAGCAGAATTTCCGACTACGAGCAGTACTTC. It translates to CATSSRISDYEQYF. This chain uses TRBV15 with TRBJ2-7; D ambiguous. Per the germline V gene, CDR1 is LNHNV and CDR2 is YYDKDF (reference sequence). The CDR3 consists of 14 residues. V was shortened by 3 bases and J by 3 bases, with 12 bases between the two germline ends.

CDR3 nucleotide sequence: TGTGCCAGCAGCGGAGGACAGGGGTTGAACACTGAAGCTTTCTTT. Protein: CASSGGQGLNTEAFF. The chain uses TRBV9 and TRBJ1-1; 9 nucleotides agree with TRBD1. This CDR3 has 15 residues. The V and J ends lost 3 bases and 0 bases, in that order; junction bases with no gene match: 3. Germline CDR1 and CDR2: SGDLS and YYNGEE.

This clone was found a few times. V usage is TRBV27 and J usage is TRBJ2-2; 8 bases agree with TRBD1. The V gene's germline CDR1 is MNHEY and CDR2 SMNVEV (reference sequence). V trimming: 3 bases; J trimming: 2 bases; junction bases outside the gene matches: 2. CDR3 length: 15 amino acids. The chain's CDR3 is CASSFGTGNTGELFF. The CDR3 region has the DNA TGTGCCAGCAGTTTTGGGACAGGAAACACCGGGGAGCTGTTTTTT.

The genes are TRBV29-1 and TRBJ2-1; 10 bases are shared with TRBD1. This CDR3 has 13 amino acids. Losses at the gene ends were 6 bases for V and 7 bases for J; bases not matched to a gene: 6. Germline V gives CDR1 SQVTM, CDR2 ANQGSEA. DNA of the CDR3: TGCAGCGTCAGGGGACAGGGGTCAAATGAGCAGTTCTTC. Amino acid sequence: CSVRGQGSNEQFF.

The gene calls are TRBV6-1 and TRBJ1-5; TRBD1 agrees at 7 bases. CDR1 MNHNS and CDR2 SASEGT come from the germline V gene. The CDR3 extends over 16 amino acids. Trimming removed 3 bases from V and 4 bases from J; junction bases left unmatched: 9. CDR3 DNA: TGTGCCAGCAGTGAGCACCGGGACAGCTATAATCAGCCCCAGCATTTT. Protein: CASSEHRDSYNQPQHF.

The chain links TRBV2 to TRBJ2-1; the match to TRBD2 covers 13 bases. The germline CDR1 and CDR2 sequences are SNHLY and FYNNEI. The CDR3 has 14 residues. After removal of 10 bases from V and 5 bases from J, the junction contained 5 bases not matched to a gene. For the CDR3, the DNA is TGTGCCACCCCCGGGACTAGCGGGAACAATGAGCAGTTCTTC. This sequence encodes CATPGTSGNNEQFF. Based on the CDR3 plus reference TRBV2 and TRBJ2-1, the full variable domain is EPEVTQTPSHQVTQMGQEVILRCVPISNHLYFYWYRQILGQKVEFLVSFYNNEISEKSEIFDDQFSVERPDGSNFTLKIRSTKLEDSAMYFCATPGTSGNNEQFFGPGTRLTVL.

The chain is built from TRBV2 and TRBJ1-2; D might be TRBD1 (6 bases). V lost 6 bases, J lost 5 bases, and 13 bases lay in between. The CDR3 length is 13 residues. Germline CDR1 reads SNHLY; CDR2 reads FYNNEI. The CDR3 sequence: CASRQDSRYGYTF. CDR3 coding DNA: TGTGCCAGCAGGCAGGACAGTCGGTATGGCTACACCTTC.

In nucleotides, the CDR3 is TGTGCCAGAATACAGGGGCGGAAAGCGAACTATGGCTACACCTTC. This sequence encodes CARIQGRKANYGYTF. This chain links TRBV5-3 with TRBJ1-2; TRBD1 matches 7 bases. TRBV5-3 is given ORF status, its function remaining uncertain. Trimming cost V 6 bases and J 2 bases; bases outside gene matches: 10. The CDR3 covers 15 residues.

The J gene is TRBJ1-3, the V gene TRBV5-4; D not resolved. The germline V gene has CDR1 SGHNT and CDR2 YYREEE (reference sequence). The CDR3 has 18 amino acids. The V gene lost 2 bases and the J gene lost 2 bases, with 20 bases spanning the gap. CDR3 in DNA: TGTGCCAGCAGCTTCATCGCGGAGGGCCACTCCCCTGGAAACACCATATATTTT. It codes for CASSFIAEGHSPGNTIYF.

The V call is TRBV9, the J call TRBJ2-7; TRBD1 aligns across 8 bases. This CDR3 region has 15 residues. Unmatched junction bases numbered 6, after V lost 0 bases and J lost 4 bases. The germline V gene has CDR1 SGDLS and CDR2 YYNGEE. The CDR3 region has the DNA TGTGCCAGCAGCGTAGGTGGGGGACAGGATTACGAGCAGTACTTC. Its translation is CASSVGGGQDYEQYF.

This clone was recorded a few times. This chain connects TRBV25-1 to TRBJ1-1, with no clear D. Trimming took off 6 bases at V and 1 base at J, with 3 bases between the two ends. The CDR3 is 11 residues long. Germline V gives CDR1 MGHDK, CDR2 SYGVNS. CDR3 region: CASSRNTEAFF. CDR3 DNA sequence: TGTGCCAGCAGCAGGAACACTGAAGCTTTCTTT.

CDR3 sequence: CASSPLWDRGLNEQFF. CDR3 DNA: TGCGCCAGCAGCCCCCTGTGGGACAGAGGCCTCAATGAGCAGTTCTTC. The gene calls are TRBV4-1 and TRBJ2-1, with 7 positions matching TRBD1. In germline, CDR1 is MGHRA, CDR2 YSYEKL. The CDR3 contains 16 residues. After removal of 4 bases from V and 6 bases from J, the junction contained 12 bases not matched to a gene.

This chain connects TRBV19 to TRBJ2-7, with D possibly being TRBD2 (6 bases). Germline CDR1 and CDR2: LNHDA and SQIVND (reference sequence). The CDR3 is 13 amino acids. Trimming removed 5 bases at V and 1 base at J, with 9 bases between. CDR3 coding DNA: TGTGCCAGTAGTGGGGACTTGTCCTACGAGCAGTACTTC. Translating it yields CASSGDLSYEQYF.

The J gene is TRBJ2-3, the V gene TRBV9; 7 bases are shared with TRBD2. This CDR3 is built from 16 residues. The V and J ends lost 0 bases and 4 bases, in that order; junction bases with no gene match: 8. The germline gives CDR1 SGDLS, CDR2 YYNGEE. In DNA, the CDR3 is TGTGCCAGCAGCGTAGGGGCGGGGGAAAAGGCAGATACGCAGTATTTT. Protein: CASSVGAGEKADTQYF.